These 2 T cell receptor beta chains came from one sample sequenced in a study of neurological immune-mediated disorders. MiXCR, run by TCRdb on the 5' RACE reads, gives a single entry per CDR3 protein. The sample has about 80,000 distinct CDR3 sequences, just over 5% seen once. The sequenced sample consisted of PBMCs. The receptors were gathered from a woman in her 30s with multiple sclerosis.

This clonotype was detected only a few times. The J gene is TRBJ2-3, the V gene TRBV20-1, with 11 bases aligning to TRBD2. V lost 5 bases to trimming and J lost 6 bases; unmatched junction nucleotides: 7. The CDR3 spans 14 residues. The germline gives CDR1 DFQATT, CDR2 SNEGSKA (reference sequence). In DNA, the CDR3 is TGCAGTGCTTTAGCGGGAGGGCCAAAGGATACGCAGTATTTT. As protein: CSALAGGPKDTQYF.

This clonotype came up a few times. The chain combines TRBV20-1 with TRBJ1-2; possible D gene TRBD1, 5 bases. The germline V gene has CDR1 DFQATT and CDR2 SNEGSKA (reference sequence). The CDR3 is made up of 13 amino acids. Trimming shortened V by 5 bases and J by 6 bases, and 16 bases separated the two germline ends. The CDR3 spells CSASRGFLNGYTF. CDR3 DNA: TGCAGTGCTTCTCGGGGGTTCCTTAATGGCTACACCTTC.